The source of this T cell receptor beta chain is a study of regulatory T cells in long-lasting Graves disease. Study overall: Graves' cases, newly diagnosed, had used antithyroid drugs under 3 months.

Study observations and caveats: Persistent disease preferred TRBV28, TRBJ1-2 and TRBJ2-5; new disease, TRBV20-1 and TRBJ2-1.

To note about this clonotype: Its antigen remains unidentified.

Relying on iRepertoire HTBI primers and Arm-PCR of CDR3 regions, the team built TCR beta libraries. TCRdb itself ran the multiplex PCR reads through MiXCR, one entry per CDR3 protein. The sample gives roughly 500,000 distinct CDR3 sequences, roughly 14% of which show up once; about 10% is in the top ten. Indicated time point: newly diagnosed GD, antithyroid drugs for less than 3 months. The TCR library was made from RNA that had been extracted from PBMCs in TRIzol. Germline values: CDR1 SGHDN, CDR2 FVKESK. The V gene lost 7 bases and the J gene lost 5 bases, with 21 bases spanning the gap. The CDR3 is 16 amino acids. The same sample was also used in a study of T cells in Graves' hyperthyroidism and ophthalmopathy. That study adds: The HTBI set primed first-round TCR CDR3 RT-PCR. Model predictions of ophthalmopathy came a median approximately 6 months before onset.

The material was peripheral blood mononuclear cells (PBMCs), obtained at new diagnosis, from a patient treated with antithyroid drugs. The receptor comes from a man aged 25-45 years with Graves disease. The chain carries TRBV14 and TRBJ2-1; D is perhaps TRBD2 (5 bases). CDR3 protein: CASTAVSGWSDNEQFF. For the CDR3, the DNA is TGTGCCAGCACGGCGGTATCGGGATGGAGCGACAATGAGCAGTTCTTC.